These T cell receptor beta chains were read from a single sample in a study of OX40 agonist ivuxolimab in advanced cancers. Profiling relied on immunoSEQ multiplex PCR, and the TCRdb table lists in-frame clones only, not all of them. The table shows tens of thousands of clones, with around 87% occurring only once. The sample in question was CD4+ or CD8+ T cells sorted from blood, obtained in a trial of the OX40 agonist ivuxolimab. The receptors come from an adult with an advanced solid tumor such as melanoma, head and neck, liver or kidney cancer. CDR3s include the opening cysteine and the closing phenylalanine or tryptophan. Fields, in order: D gene, J gene, clone size, V gene, CDR3 protein, CDR3 DNA. The D gene is left open where the match is weak. The size entry is marked missing in some rows and otherwise reads once, few, many or a size class.

TRBD2 TRBJ2-2 - TRBV11-2 CASSPLGGSGELFF TGTGCCAGCAGCCCTCTCGGGGGGTCCGGGGAGCTGTTTTTT
TRBD1 TRBJ1-1 - TRBV19 CASSNVGQGWAFF TGTGCCAGTAGTAACGTCGGACAGGGGTGGGCTTTCTTT
- TRBJ1-3 medium-sized TRBV6-4 CADPPTDLGNTIYF TGTGCCGATCCCCCGACAGATCTTGGAAACACCATATATTTT
- TRBJ2-5 - TRBV18 CASSPSRETQYF TGTGCCAGCTCACCCTCCCGAGAGACCCAGTACTTC
- TRBJ2-7 - TRBV7-9 CASSREAREQYF TGTGCCAGCAGCCGAGAGGCCCGAGAGCAGTACTTC
- TRBJ1-1 - TRBV28 CASRGEALGTEAFF TGTGCCAGCAGGGGGGAGGCTCTCGGCACTGAAGCTTTCTTT
- TRBJ1-1 - TRBV18 CASSPALAPEAFF TGTGCCAGCTCACCCGCCCTAGCTCCTGAAGCTTTCTTT
- TRBJ1-5 - TRBV28 CASFTVNQPQHF TGTGCCAGCTTCACGGTCAATCAGCCCCAGCATTTT
- TRBJ2-1 - TRBV6-1 CASSEWRGYNEQFF TGTGCCAGCAGTGAATGGCGGGGATACAATGAGCAGTTCTTC
TRBD2 TRBJ2-3 - TRBV30 CAWTREGTSNTDTQYF TGTGCCTGGACCCGAGAGGGGACTAGCAACACAGATACGCAGTATTTT
- TRBJ1-2 - TRBV19 CASSIGQYYGYTF TGTGCCAGTAGTATTGGACAGTACTATGGCTACACCTTC
- TRBJ2-7 few TRBV6-5 CASSSGPRYEQYF TGTGCCAGCAGCAGCGGTCCACGGTACGAGCAGTACTTC
- TRBJ2-7 - TRBV9 CASSYNHEQYF TGTGCCAGCAGTTATAACCACGAGCAGTACTTC
TRBD2 TRBJ2-5 few TRBV30 CAWSQRDQYF TGTGCCTGGAGTCAGCGGGACCAGTACTTC
TRBD1 TRBJ1-2 once TRBV7-8 CASGLRDSANYGYTF TGTGCCAGCGGCTTACGGGACAGCGCTAACTATGGCTACACCTTC
- TRBJ1-6 - TRBV18 CASPTSWSNNSPLHF TGTGCCAGCCCGACCTCTTGGTCCAATAATTCACCCCTCCACTTT
- TRBJ1-6 - TRBV18 CASSPRDSGREAPLHF TGTGCCAGCTCACCACGGGACTCCGGCCGCGAGGCACCCCTCCACTTT
- TRBJ2-1 - TRBV5-1 CASSSPGDNEQFF TGCGCCAGCAGCTCCCCCGGGGACAATGAGCAGTTCTTC
TRBD2 TRBJ2-7 - TRBV28 CASSLAGGLGEQYF TGTGCCAGCAGTTTGGCGGGAGGGCTGGGCGAGCAGTACTTC
- TRBJ2-7 - TRBV29-1 CSVASTNSYEQYF TGCAGCGTTGCCAGCACCAACTCCTACGAGCAGTACTTC
- TRBJ1-1 few TRBV20-1 CSARVGPEAFF TGCAGTGCTAGAGTCGGCCCTGAAGCTTTCTTT
TRBD1 TRBJ1-1 - TRBV5-6 CASSFRGQNTEAFF TGTGCCAGCAGCTTCAGGGGGCAGAACACTGAAGCTTTCTTT
- TRBJ1-5 - TRBV7-4 CASSAMQYGPNQPQHF TGTGCCAGCAGCGCGATGCAGTACGGACCAAATCAGCCCCAGCATTTT
- TRBJ1-1 - TRBV11-3 CASSSGQMNTEAFF TGTGCCAGCAGCTCCGGACAAATGAACACTGAAGCTTTCTTT
- TRBJ2-5 - TRBV11-3 CASTFSAGGRRGETQYF TGTGCCAGCACCTTCTCCGCCGGCGGGAGAAGGGGGGAGACCCAGTACTTC
TRBD1 TRBJ2-7 - TRBV11-3 CASSLDRVSGYEQYF TGTGCCAGCAGCTTGGACAGGGTGTCTGGATACGAGCAGTACTTC
- TRBJ1-6 once TRBV28 CASSISPLHF TGTGCCAGCAGTATTTCACCCCTCCACTTT
- TRBJ1-2 - TRBV6-5 CASSYPRTYSRGYTF TGTGCCAGCAGTTACCCCAGGACGTACTCCCGGGGCTACACCTTC
- TRBJ1-1 - TRBV6-5 CASSRTTNTEAFF TGTGCCAGCAGTCGGACTACGAACACTGAAGCTTTCTTT
- TRBJ2-7 - TRBV28 CASSFASYYEQYF TGTGCCAGCAGTTTCGCCTCGTACTACGAGCAGTACTTC
TRBD1 TRBJ2-7 - TRBV11-3 CASSLDSLAGTARGEQYF TGTGCCAGCAGCTTAGATTCTTTGGCAGGGACAGCCCGTGGCGAGCAGTACTTC
TRBD2 TRBJ2-1 - TRBV19 CASSTHGLADYNEQFF TGTGCCAGTAGTACCCATGGACTAGCGGACTACAATGAGCAGTTCTTC
- TRBJ2-4 - TRBV2 CASSPTGAGYIQYF TGTGCCAGCAGTCCTACAGGGGCGGGGTACATTCAGTACTTC
TRBD1 TRBJ1-2 - TRBV9 CASSALTGSFYGYTF TGTGCCAGCAGCGCATTGACAGGGAGTTTCTATGGCTACACCTTC
- TRBJ1-2 medium-sized TRBV11-2 CASSLVAYGYTF TGTGCCAGCAGCTTAGTGGCGTATGGCTACACCTTC
TRBD2 TRBJ2-7 - TRBV7-3 CASSRKGLAGALLYEQYF TGTGCCAGCAGCAGAAAGGGACTAGCGGGGGCACTACTCTACGAGCAGTACTTC
- TRBJ2-2 - TRBV7-3 CASSLAGSYNGELFF TGTGCCAGCAGCTTAGCGGGGAGTTATAACGGGGAGCTGTTTTTT
- TRBJ1-1 few TRBV29-1 CSVEKAFTEAFF TGCAGCGTTGAGAAGGCCTTCACTGAAGCTTTCTTT
TRBD1 TRBJ1-1 once TRBV10-2 CASGTGGTAEAFF TGCGCCAGCGGGACAGGGGGCACCGCTGAAGCTTTCTTT
- TRBJ1-5 - TRBV28 CASSPTRDTLSSDSNQPQHF TGTGCCAGCAGTCCTACCCGGGACACTCTATCCTCCGATAGCAATCAGCCCCAGCATTTT
TRBD1 TRBJ1-1 - TRBV6-1 CASRWDRLNTEAFF TGTGCCAGCAGGTGGGACAGATTGAACACTGAAGCTTTCTTT
TRBD2 TRBJ2-1 - TRBV5-4 CASSPPTSGLNEQFF TGTGCCAGCAGCCCGCCGACTAGCGGGTTGAATGAGCAGTTCTTC
- TRBJ1-2 few TRBV11-2 CASSREREIRIANYGYTF TGTGCCAGCAGCAGAGAAAGGGAAATTAGGATAGCTAACTATGGCTACACCTTC
- TRBJ1-1 once TRBV6-5 CASSYSAWTEAFF TGTGCCAGCAGTTACAGCGCGTGGACTGAAGCTTTCTTT
TRBD2 TRBJ2-2 - TRBV18 CASSPKLAGANTGELFF TGTGCCAGCTCACCAAAACTAGCGGGGGCGAACACCGGGGAGCTGTTTTTT
- TRBJ2-1 - TRBV7-9 CASSLASPRNNEQFF TGTGCCAGCAGCTTAGCGTCCCCCCGAAACAATGAGCAGTTCTTC
- TRBJ2-3 - TRBV20-1 CSATPTDTQYF TGCAGTGCTACGCCAACAGATACGCAGTATTTT
TRBD1 TRBJ1-1 - TRBV6-1 CASKGTGGGTEAFF TGTGCCAGCAAAGGGACAGGGGGAGGAACTGAAGCTTTCTTT
- TRBJ2-7 - TRBV7-2 CASSPSLGLTSGEQYF TGTGCCAGCAGCCCTAGCCTTGGACTTACGTCAGGTGAGCAGTACTTC
- TRBJ2-7 - TRBV15 CATSRGVGGSYEQYF TGTGCCACCAGCAGAGGCGTGGGAGGATCCTACGAGCAGTACTTC
- TRBJ2-5 - TRBV4-2 CASSHVQETQYF TGTGCCAGCAGCCATGTTCAAGAGACCCAGTACTTC
- TRBJ2-1 - TRBV7-9 CASSLAYGEEKFF TGTGCCAGCAGCTTAGCGTACGGAGAGGAAAAGTTCTTC
- TRBJ1-4 - TRBV19 CASSMNRGGGKLFF TGTGCCAGTAGTATGAATCGTGGAGGGGGAAAACTGTTTTTT
- TRBJ2-2 - TRBV7-3 CASSLSSTGELFF TGTGCCAGCAGCTTATCGAGCACCGGGGAGCTGTTTTTT
TRBD2 TRBJ2-5 - TRBV9 CASSVALTSGSETQYF TGTGCCAGCAGCGTAGCATTGACTAGCGGGTCGGAGACCCAGTACTTC